The T cell receptor (beta chain) described here comes from a study of cytomegalovirus exposure and HLA in healthy donors. Use of 60 Vbeta and 13 Jbeta primers characterized the PCR. Libraries were prepared by immunoSEQ multiplex PCR; TCRdb keeps only in-frame clonotypes and omits some of them. The sample carries more than 85,000 clones, over 60% recorded once. The CDR3 length is 11 residues. V was trimmed by 3 bases and J by 3 bases, leaving 5 bases between them. CDR1 is DFQATT and CDR2 is SNEGSKA in the germline V gene (reference sequence). This clone has only a few counts. The V gene is TRBV20-1, the J gene TRBJ2-5; D not certain. Source material: PBMCs. The TCR originated in a man aged 35 to 55 in good health and CMV-seropositive. Written as DNA, the CDR3 is TGCAGTGCTAGGGGCGAAGAGACCCAGTACTTC. This gives the protein CSARGEETQYF.